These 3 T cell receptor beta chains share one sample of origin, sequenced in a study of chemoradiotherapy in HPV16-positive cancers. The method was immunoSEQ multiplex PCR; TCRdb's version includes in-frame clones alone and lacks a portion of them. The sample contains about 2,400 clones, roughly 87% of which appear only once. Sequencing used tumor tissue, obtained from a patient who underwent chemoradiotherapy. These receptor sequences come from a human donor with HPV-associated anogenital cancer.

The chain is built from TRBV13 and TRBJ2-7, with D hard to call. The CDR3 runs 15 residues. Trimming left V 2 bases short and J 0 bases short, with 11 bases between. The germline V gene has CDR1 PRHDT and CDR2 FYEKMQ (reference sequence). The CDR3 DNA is TGTGCCAGCAGCTTAATCCAGAACAGCTCCTACGAGCAGTACTTC. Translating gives CASSLIQNSSYEQYF. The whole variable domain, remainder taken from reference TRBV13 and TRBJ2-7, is AAGVIQSPRHLIKEKRETATLKCYPIPRHDTVYWYQQGPGQDPQFLISFYEKMQSDKGSIPDRFSAQQFSDYHSELNMSSLELGDSALYFCASSLIQNSSYEQYFGPGTRLTVT.

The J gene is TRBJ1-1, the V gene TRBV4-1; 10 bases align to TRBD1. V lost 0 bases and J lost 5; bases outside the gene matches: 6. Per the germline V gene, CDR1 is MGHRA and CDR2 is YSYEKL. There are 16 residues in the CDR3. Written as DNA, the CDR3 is TGCGCCAGCAGCCAAGACCCGGGACAGGGGAGGACTGAAGCTTTCTTT. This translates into CASSQDPGQGRTEAFF.

The CDR3 nucleotides are TGTGCCAGCTCGCGACAGCAGAACACTGAAGCTTTCTTT. Its translation is CASSRQQNTEAFF. The rearrangement uses TRBV18 and TRBJ1-1; D is perhaps TRBD1 (5 bases). This CDR3 is 13 amino acids long. Germline loops: CDR1 KGHSH, CDR2 LQKENI. V was shortened by 6 bases and J by 1 base, with 9 bases between the two germline ends.